A single sample gave rise to the 8 T cell receptor beta chains below, sequenced in a study of cytomegalovirus exposure and HLA in healthy donors. Sequencing was performed with immunoSEQ multiplex PCR; in TCRdb, only in-frame clones are kept and a portion is missing. Altogether a few hundred thousand clones are present, 86% being singletons, with the ten largest covering 0.8% to 0.85%. Sequencing was performed on PBMCs. The origin of the receptors is a woman younger than 30 in good health and CMV-seronegative.

The chain is built from TRBV6-5 and TRBJ2-7, with a tentative D call TRBD1 (6 bases). V was clipped by 4 bases and J by 0 bases, with 10 bases between them. This CDR3 region has 14 residues. Germline CDR1 is MNHEY and CDR2 is SVGAGI. CDR3 sequence (DNA): TGTGCCAGCAGTTCTACAGGGTTCTCCTACGAGCAGTACTTC. As protein: CASSSTGFSYEQYF.

This chain uses TRBV5-6 with TRBJ2-7; perhaps TRBD2 as D (5 bases). This CDR3 has 12 residues. Germline loops: CDR1 SGHDT, CDR2 YYEEEE. V was trimmed by 4 bases and J by 4 bases, leaving 9 bases between them. Here the CDR3 reads CASSRTGYEQYF. Here the CDR3 DNA reads TGTGCCAGCAGCAGGACTGGTTACGAGCAGTACTTC.

V and J are TRBV5-1 and TRBJ2-1, with TRBD2 matching 7 bases. Losses at the gene ends were 5 bases for V and 8 bases for J; bases not matched to a gene: 13. Germline-derived CDR1 and CDR2 are SGHRS and YFSETQ. This CDR3 has 15 residues. In DNA, the CDR3 is TGCGCCAGCAGTGGAGACGGACTAGGAATCCATGAGCAGTTCTTC. The encoded protein is CASSGDGLGIHEQFF.

The J gene is TRBJ2-6, the V gene TRBV6-4, with TRBD1 matching over 9 bases. The junction had 4 bases not matched to a gene; V was cut back by 3 bases and J by 4 bases. Germline V gene data show CDR1 as MRHNA and CDR2 as SNTAGT. The CDR3 loop spans 16 amino acids. CDR3 region: CASSEGQGTGANVLTF. CDR3 bases: TGTGCCAGCAGTGAGGGACAGGGAACGGGGGCCAACGTCCTGACTTTC.

The chain employs TRBV4-1 and TRBJ1-2, with 8 bases matching TRBD1. Losses at the gene ends were 3 bases for V and 3 bases for J; bases not matched to a gene: 3. The length of the CDR3 is 14 residues. CDR1 and CDR2 from the germline V gene are MGHRA and YSYEKL. CDR3 sequence reads: CASSQLQGDYGYTF. DNA of the CDR3: TGCGCCAGCAGCCAGTTACAGGGGGACTATGGCTACACCTTC.

The chain combines TRBV10-2 with TRBJ2-2; no clear D gene. CDR1 is WSHSY, CDR2 SAAADI, per germline. CDR3 length equals 13 residues. V shed 0 bases and J shed 7 bases, with 6 bases lying between them. CDR3 DNA sequence: TGCGCCAGCAGTGAGTCTAGCCTCGGGGAGCTGTTTTTT. Residues: CASSESSLGELFF.

The chain joins TRBV18 to TRBJ1-4; possible D gene TRBD1, 5 bases. V lost 2 bases, J lost 0 bases, and 7 bases lay in between. There are 15 residues in the CDR3. From germline, CDR1 is KGHSH and CDR2 LQKENI. DNA for the CDR3: TGTGCCAGCTCACCAAAGGGGTCAACTAATGAAAAACTGTTTTTT. As protein: CASSPKGSTNEKLFF.

CDR3 in amino acids: CASSWETGMYEQYF. CDR3 bases: TGTGCCAGCAGCTGGGAGACAGGGATGTACGAGCAGTACTTC. The chain uses TRBV5-4 and TRBJ2-7, with 7 bases fitting TRBD1. The CDR3 is 14 amino acids. Germline V gene sequence: CDR1 SGHNT, CDR2 YYREEE (reference sequence). Unmatched junction bases numbered 7, after V lost 3 bases and J lost 4 bases.